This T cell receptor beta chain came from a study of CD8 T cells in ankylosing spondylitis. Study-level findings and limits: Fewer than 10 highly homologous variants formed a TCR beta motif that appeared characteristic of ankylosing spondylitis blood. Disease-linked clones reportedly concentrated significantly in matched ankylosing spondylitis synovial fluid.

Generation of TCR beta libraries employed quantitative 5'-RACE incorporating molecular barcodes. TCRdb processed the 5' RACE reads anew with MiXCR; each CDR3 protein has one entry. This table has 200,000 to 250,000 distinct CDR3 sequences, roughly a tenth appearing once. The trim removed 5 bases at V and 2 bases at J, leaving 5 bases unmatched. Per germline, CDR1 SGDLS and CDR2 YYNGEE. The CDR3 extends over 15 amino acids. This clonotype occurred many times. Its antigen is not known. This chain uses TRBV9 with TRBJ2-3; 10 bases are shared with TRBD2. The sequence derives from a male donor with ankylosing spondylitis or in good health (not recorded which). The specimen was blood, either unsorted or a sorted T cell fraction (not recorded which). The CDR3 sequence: CASSATSGYTDTQYF. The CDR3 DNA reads TGTGCCAGCAGTGCGACTAGCGGGTACACAGATACGCAGTATTTT.